Detailed here is one TCR beta chain. No antigen is known for it. The entry originates in a study of Ad26.COV2.S vaccination and SARS-CoV-2 variants. Overall study context: Ad26.COV2.S given intramuscularly, once or twice 56 days apart. The study's findings and limits: Analytic work on TCR breadth and depth might have understated the full extent of total T cell responses.

Here immunoSEQ multiplex PCR was the method, and the copy in TCRdb shows in-frame clones only, minus some. This sample carries some 460,000 clones, 89% of them seen once, and the ten largest clones take 1.5% to 2%. V was pared by 2 bases and J by 5 bases, with 15 bases between. The germline CDR1 and CDR2 sequences are MNHEY and SVGAGI. The CDR3 loop spans 15 amino acids. Treatment specified: some 19 received Ad26.COV2.S at low or high dose, single or two shots; several received placebo; per-sample allocation not given. Sampling happened 63 days after the first vaccine or placebo injection. A Boston donor was an adult aged 18-55 years.

The origin of this receptor is a person aged 18-60 years who received the Ad26.COV2.S COVID-19 vaccine or a placebo. This specimen consisted of peripheral blood, obtained in a trial of Ad26.COV2.S vaccine versus placebo. The V and J genes are TRBV6-5 and TRBJ1-2; D not certain. The CDR3 DNA is TGTGCCAGCAGTTACAGGAGCCCCTCAATGTATGGCTACACCTTC. Protein: CASSYRSPSMYGYTF.